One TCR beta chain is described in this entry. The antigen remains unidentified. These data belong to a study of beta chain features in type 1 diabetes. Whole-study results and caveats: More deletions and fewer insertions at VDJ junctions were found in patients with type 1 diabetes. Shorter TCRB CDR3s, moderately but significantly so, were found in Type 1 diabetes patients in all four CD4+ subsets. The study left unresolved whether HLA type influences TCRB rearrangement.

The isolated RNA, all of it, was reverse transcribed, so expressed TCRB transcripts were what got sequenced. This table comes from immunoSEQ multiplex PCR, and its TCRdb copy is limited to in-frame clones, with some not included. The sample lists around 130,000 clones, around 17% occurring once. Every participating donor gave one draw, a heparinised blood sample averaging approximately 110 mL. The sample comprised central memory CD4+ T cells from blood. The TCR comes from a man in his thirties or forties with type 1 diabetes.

The CDR3 DNA reads as TGCGCCAGCAGCCCCGGACAGGCAGATACGCAGTATTTT. This sequence encodes CASSPGQADTQYF. The rearrangement joins TRBV4-3 to TRBJ2-3; 7 bases match TRBD1. Trimming removed 4 bases from V and 4 bases from J; junction bases left unmatched: 2. The CDR3 totals 13 residues. Germline V CDR1 and CDR2: LGHNA, YSLEER.